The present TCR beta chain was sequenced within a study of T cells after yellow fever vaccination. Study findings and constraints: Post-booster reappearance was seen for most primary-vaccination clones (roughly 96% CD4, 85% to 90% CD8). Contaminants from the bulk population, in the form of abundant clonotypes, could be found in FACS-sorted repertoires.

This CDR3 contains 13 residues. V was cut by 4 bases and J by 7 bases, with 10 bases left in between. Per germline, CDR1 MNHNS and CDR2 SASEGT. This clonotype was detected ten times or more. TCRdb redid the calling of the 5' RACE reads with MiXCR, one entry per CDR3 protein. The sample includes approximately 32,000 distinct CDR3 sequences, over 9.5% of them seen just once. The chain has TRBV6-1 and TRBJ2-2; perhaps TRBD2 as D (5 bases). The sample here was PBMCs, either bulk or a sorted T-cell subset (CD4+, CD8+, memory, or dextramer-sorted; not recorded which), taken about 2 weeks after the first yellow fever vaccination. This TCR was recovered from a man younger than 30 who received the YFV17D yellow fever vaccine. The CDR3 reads CASSGRGYGELFF. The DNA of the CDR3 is TGTGCCAGCAGTGGCCGGGGTTACGGGGAGCTGTTTTTT.